Following are 32 T cell receptor beta chains from one sample sequenced in a study of T cell responses to AZD1222 COVID-19 vaccine. The table came from immunoSEQ multiplex PCR; TCRdb's copy has only in-frame clones and leaves some out. The data show roughly 130,000 clones, 90% to 95% seen once. The sequencing used peripheral blood, collected on day 0 of AZD1222 vaccination. The source is an adult in good health.

V usage is TRBV13 and J usage is TRBJ1-1; TRBD1 aligns across 9 bases. Trimming took 1 base from V and 4 from J; bases not matched to a gene: 7. Per the germline V gene, CDR1 is PRHDT and CDR2 is FYEKMQ (reference sequence). The CDR3 has 16 amino acids. The CDR3 DNA sequence: TGTGCCAGCAGCTTAGAGGGGGGGACAGGGATCACTGAAGCTTTCTTT. It encodes CASSLEGGTGITEAFF.

The chain joins TRBV10-1 to TRBJ2-5; TRBD1 agrees at 9 bases. This CDR3 has 16 amino acids. V shed 3 bases and J 4 bases; nucleotides not matched to a gene: 9. The germline V gene has CDR1 WNHNN and CDR2 SYGVQD (reference sequence). CDR3: CASSERKGQGPETQYF. CDR3 in DNA: TGCGCCAGCAGTGAACGCAAGGGACAGGGACCAGAGACCCAGTACTTC.

This clone was observed once. This chain connects TRBV7-2 to TRBJ1-6; D gene unclear. V lost 5 bases and J 6 bases, leaving 11 bases between the germline ends. The CDR3 is 14 residues long. Per the germline V gene, CDR1 is SGHTA and CDR2 is FQGNSA. This chain's CDR3 is CASSPMAVNSPLHF. The CDR3 DNA follows: TGTGCCAGCAGCCCGATGGCAGTTAATTCACCCCTCCACTTT.

The V and J genes are TRBV29-1 and TRBJ2-5, with D perhaps matching TRBD1 (5 bases). The CDR3 is made up of 12 amino acids. Germline V gives CDR1 SQVTM, CDR2 ANQGSEA. The chain's CDR3 is CSPVIPGETQYF. The CDR3 DNA reads as TGCAGTCCGGTGATCCCAGGGGAGACCCAGTACTTC.

This rearrangement joins TRBV3-1 (or the pseudogene TRBV3-2) to TRBJ1-4; D gene unclear. V was pared by 4 bases and J by 7 bases, with 16 bases between. Germline CDR1 is LGHDT and CDR2 is YNNKEL (reference sequence). The CDR3 is 15 residues long. The CDR3 protein is CASSLEGKGTEKLFF. The CDR3, as DNA: TGTGCCAGCAGCCTCGAGGGAAAGGGAACTGAAAAACTGTTTTTT.

This clone was seen a single time. The chain recombines TRBV28 with TRBJ1-1; a weak D match, TRBD1 (5 bases). Trimming left V 3 bases short and J 11 bases short, with 13 bases between. The germline CDR1 and CDR2 sequences are MDHEN and SYDVKM. The CDR3 runs 12 residues. CDR3 coding DNA: TGTGCCAGCAGTTTGGCAGGGACGGGGGCTTTCTTT. Its protein is CASSLAGTGAFF.

V is TRBV7-3 and J is TRBJ2-2; D is possibly TRBD1 (5 bases). The CDR3 extends over 14 amino acids. Germline CDR1 and CDR2: SGHTA and FQGTGA. Trimming shortened V by 4 bases and J by 7 bases, and 13 bases separated the two germline ends. In nucleotides, the CDR3 is TGTGCCAGCAGCTCAAAACCGCAGGGCGGGGAGCTGTTTTTT. Its translation: CASSSKPQGGELFF.

The V gene is TRBV20-1, the J gene TRBJ2-3; D is perhaps TRBD2 (6 bases). The CDR3 covers 11 residues. The germline V gene has CDR1 DFQATT and CDR2 SNEGSKA (reference sequence). The CDR3 is CSPSTRGTQYF. CDR3 nucleotide sequence: TGCAGCCCATCGACGCGGGGTACGCAGTATTTT.

CDR3 sequence reads: CASRGPSGTWYGYTF. The CDR3 region has the DNA TGTGCCAGTAGGGGCCCGTCGGGTACCTGGTATGGCTACACCTTC. The V gene is TRBV19, the J gene TRBJ1-2; D is ambiguous. In germline, CDR1 is LNHDA, CDR2 SQIVND (reference sequence). The CDR3 consists of 15 residues. The germline V and J ends were trimmed by 6 bases and 5 bases, with 19 bases remaining between them.

V is TRBV7-6 and J is TRBJ2-3, with D maybe TRBD2 (5 bases). V was shortened by 2 bases and J by 0 bases, with 12 bases between the two germline ends. Looked up from germline, CDR1 is SGHVS and CDR2 is FNYEAQ. This CDR3 region has 16 residues. CDR3 region: CASSLLPRASTDTQYF. The CDR3 DNA sequence: TGTGCCAGCAGCTTATTGCCGAGGGCCAGCACAGATACGCAGTATTTT.

The J gene is TRBJ2-7, the V gene TRBV18; no reliable D call. The germline V gene has CDR1 KGHSH and CDR2 LQKENI. V gave up 4 bases and J gave up 7 bases, with 14 bases separating them. The CDR3 spans 13 residues. The CDR3 DNA sequence: TGTGCCAGCTCACTTGGAAGTCGCCCTGAGCAGTACTTC. This gives the protein CASSLGSRPEQYF.

The chain combines TRBV30 with TRBJ2-1, with TRBD2 identical over 11 bases. CDR3 length equals 15 residues. V shed 1 base, J shed 6 bases, and the junction held 5 bases outside the gene matches. Germline CDR1 GTSNPN, CDR2 SVGIG (reference sequence). In nucleotides, the CDR3 is TGTGCCTGGAGTGCCGGGACTAGCGGATCCAATGAGCAGTTCTTC. This encodes CAWSAGTSGSNEQFF.

This clone has just a few counts. This chain joins TRBV9 and TRBJ2-1, with no clear D. V lost 3 bases and J 2 bases, leaving 12 bases between the germline ends. Germline V CDR1 and CDR2: SGDLS, YYNGEE. The CDR3 extends over 15 amino acids. CDR3 loop: CASSEDTLAYNEQFF. CDR3 DNA: TGTGCCAGCAGCGAGGATACTTTAGCCTACAATGAGCAGTTCTTC.

This clone has only one observation. This chain links TRBV19 with TRBJ1-5; D gene uncertain. CDR3 length: 14 residues. V gave up 0 bases and J gave up 6 bases, with 9 bases separating them. The germline V gene encodes CDR1 LNHDA and CDR2 SQIVND (reference sequence). CDR3 loop: CASSIDTTGQPQHF. The CDR3 DNA sequence: TGTGCCAGTAGTATAGATACGACCGGTCAGCCCCAGCATTTT.

The CDR3 nucleotides read TGTGCCAGCAGCTTGGCAGGGGTCAGGGAGCAGTACTTC. Translation: CASSLAGVREQYF. The chain combines TRBV7-9 with TRBJ2-7; TRBD1 might be the D (6 bases). The CDR3 is 13 residues long. Germline V gene data show CDR1 as SEHNR and CDR2 as FQNEAQ (reference sequence). V lost 3 bases and J 7 bases, leaving 13 bases between the germline ends.

The CDR3 DNA is TGTGCCAGCAGCCTCACCGAGGGGACCAATTCACCCCTCCACTTT. Protein product: CASSLTEGTNSPLHF. The chain recombines TRBV3-1 (or the pseudogene TRBV3-2) with TRBJ1-6; D is possibly TRBD1 (5 bases). The CDR3 extends over 15 amino acids. V lost 4 bases and J lost 7, with 14 bases in between. Looked up from germline, CDR1 is LGHDT and CDR2 is YNNKEL (reference sequence).

This clone was seen a single time. This rearrangement joins TRBV6-6 to TRBJ1-4; D might be TRBD1 (5 bases). CDR3 length: 15 amino acids. The germline V gene has CDR1 MNHNY and CDR2 SVGAGI (reference sequence). V lost 5 bases, J lost 8 bases, and 18 bases lay in between. CDR3 region: CASSQGAVLNEKLFF. CDR3 bases: TGTGCCAGCAGTCAGGGAGCCGTCTTAAACGAAAAACTGTTTTTT.

This rearrangement joins TRBV7-6 to TRBJ2-1, with a tentative D call TRBD2 (6 bases). Looked up from germline, CDR1 is SGHVS and CDR2 is FNYEAQ. This CDR3 is built from 16 residues. V was pared by 5 bases and J by 2 bases, with 16 bases between. This CDR3 is CASSPTGGVAYNEQFF. CDR3 sequence (DNA): TGTGCCAGCAGCCCGACCGGGGGAGTCGCCTACAATGAGCAGTTCTTC.

The chain joins TRBV3-1 (or the pseudogene TRBV3-2) to TRBJ1-6; D remains ambiguous. The CDR3 extends over 16 amino acids. V was pared by 0 bases and J by 0 bases, with 6 bases between. The germline V gene has CDR1 LGHDT and CDR2 YNNKEL (reference sequence). CDR3 in amino acids: CASSQDGSSYNSPLHF. CDR3 bases: TGTGCCAGCAGCCAAGACGGGAGCTCCTATAATTCACCCCTCCACTTT.

The chain couples TRBV13 to TRBJ2-3, with a tentative D call TRBD2 (6 bases). This CDR3 has 15 residues. Germline V lookup: CDR1 PRHDT, CDR2 FYEKMQ (reference sequence). Trimming cost V 2 bases and J 3 bases, with 12 bases left between them. CDR3 amino acids: CASSLRSGATDTQYF. The CDR3 DNA reads TGTGCCAGCAGCTTAAGGTCGGGAGCGACAGATACGCAGTATTTT.

This clone showed up just once. One junction end does not reproduce the germline sequence, and a read error may be involved. The chain is built from TRBV12-3 or TRBV12-4 and TRBJ2-4; possibly TRBD1 for D (6 bases). This CDR3 region has 13 residues. The CDR3 region is CASSPEQGLPPGF. The DNA for the CDR3 is TGTGCCAGCAGTCCGGAACAGGGCCTCCCCCCGGGCTTC.

This clone was detected only a few times. V usage is TRBV27 and J usage is TRBJ1-5; D is undetermined. The CDR3 contains 18 residues. Trimming left V 3 bases short and J 6 bases short, with 24 bases between. Germline lookup yields CDR1 MNHEY and CDR2 SMNVEV (reference sequence). The CDR3, as DNA: TGTGCCAGCAGTTTGATCCGTAAAGTGGTTCCGGGTAGTCAGCCCCAGCATTTT. Translated, it gives CASSLIRKVVPGSQPQHF.

The genes are TRBV7-8 and TRBJ2-7; TRBD2 is a possible D gene (6 bases). The germline gives CDR1 SGHVS, CDR2 FQNEAQ. Trimming took off 3 bases at V and 3 bases at J, with 12 bases between the two ends. The CDR3 covers 14 residues. The CDR3 DNA reads as TGTGCCAGCAGCTTCGGGCGGGGTCTCTACGAGCAGTACTTC. Protein: CASSFGRGLYEQYF. Looking up the rest from reference TRBV7-8 and TRBJ2-7 gives the full variable domain: GAGVSQSPRYKVAKRGQDVALRCDPISGHVSLFWYQQALGQGPEFLTYFQNEAQLDKSGLPSDRFFAERPEGSVSTLKIQRTQQEDSAVYLCASSFGRGLYEQYFGPGTRLTVT.

V usage is TRBV2 and J usage is TRBJ2-7, with 8 bases matching TRBD1. This CDR3 is 14 amino acids long. V lost 8 bases and J lost 4; bases outside the gene matches: 10. CDR1 is SNHLY and CDR2 is FYNNEI in the germline V gene. DNA of the CDR3: TGTGCCAGCGGCAGCCAGGGGGCGAAGTACGAGCAGTACTTC. The encoded protein is CASGSQGAKYEQYF.

The gene calls are TRBV5-4 and TRBJ1-1, with 9 positions matching TRBD1. In germline, CDR1 is SGHNT, CDR2 YYREEE (reference sequence). The CDR3 has 15 amino acids. The J segment lost 7 bases and the V segment lost 4 bases, leaving 11 bases of the junction unmatched. The CDR3 is CASSGTPGTGIEAFF. DNA of the CDR3: TGTGCCAGCAGCGGCACCCCCGGGACAGGGATTGAAGCTTTCTTT. The variable domain in full, completed from reference TRBV5-4 and TRBJ1-1, reads ETGVTQSPTHLIKTRGQQVTLRCSSQSGHNTVSWYQQALGQGPQFIFQYYREEENGRGNFPPRFSGLQFPNYSSELNVNALELDDSALYLCASSGTPGTGIEAFFGQGTRLTVV.

J is TRBJ2-2 and V is TRBV6-2 or TRBV6-3; D could derive from TRBD1 or TRBD2 (5 bases each). The germline CDR1 and CDR2 sequences are MNHEY and SVGEGT. Trimming stripped 4 bases from V and 3 bases from J, with 18 bases between. There are 17 residues in the CDR3. DNA of the CDR3: TGTGCCAGCAGTTCCTCCCGCACGGGGCGTGACACCGGGGAGCTGTTTTTT. This encodes CASSSSRTGRDTGELFF.

The rearrangement uses TRBV6-5 and TRBJ1-5; D gene ambiguous. Germline assignment: CDR1 MNHEY and CDR2 SVGAGI. V shed 8 bases and J shed 6 bases, with 17 bases lying between them. This CDR3 region has 14 residues. The DNA of the CDR3 is TGTGCCAGCGGAGAAAGCAGGATTGGTCAGCCCCAGCATTTT. Its protein product is CASGESRIGQPQHF.

The table lists this clone with a count of one. The chain has TRBV9 and TRBJ1-2; perhaps TRBD1 as D (5 bases). Trimming removed 4 bases at V and 4 bases at J, with 11 bases between. The CDR3 spans 13 residues. Germline V gene sequence: CDR1 SGDLS, CDR2 YYNGEE. CDR3 sequence (DNA): TGTGCCAGCAGCCCCACCACAGGCTATGGCTACACCTTC. This gives the protein CASSPTTGYGYTF. Looking up the rest from reference TRBV9 and TRBJ1-2 gives the full variable domain: DSGVTQTPKHLITATGQRVTLRCSPRSGDLSVYWYQQSLDQGLQFLIQYYNGEERAKGNILERFSAQQFPDLHSELNLSSLELGDSALYFCASSPTTGYGYTFGSGTRLTVV.

This rearrangement joins TRBV27 to TRBJ1-4; D is undetermined. The V gene lost 7 bases and the J gene lost 0 bases, with 9 bases spanning the gap. Germline V lookup: CDR1 MNHEY, CDR2 SMNVEV (reference sequence). This CDR3 comprises 14 residues. Here the CDR3 reads CASKDLPTNEKLFF. The CDR3 DNA is TGTGCCAGCAAGGATCTCCCAACTAATGAAAAACTGTTTTTT.

Points on this clone: An end of the junction differs from the germline gene, which may be a read error. In the same sample, other DNA sequences code for this CDR3. The rearrangement links TRBV7-2 to TRBJ1-3; possible D gene TRBD1, 5 bases. There are 18 residues in the CDR3. CDR1 and CDR2 (germline): SGHTA, FQGNSA. In DNA form, the CDR3 reads TGTGCTAGCACCCCCCGGTCGGGGGGTAAGCTCTCTGGAAACACCATATATTTT. Its protein product is CASTPRSGGKLSGNTIYF.

The chain uses TRBV5-8 and TRBJ1-1; no clear D gene. Germline V gene sequence: CDR1 SGHTS, CDR2 YDEGEE. V lost 0 bases and J lost 3, with 18 bases in between. The CDR3 length is 17 residues. The CDR3 DNA follows: TGTGCCAGCAGCTTGGGGTCGGCCGCGGGTGCGGACACTGAAGCTTTCTTT. The encoded protein is CASSLGSAAGADTEAFF.

The CDR3 protein is CASSLAGQGSDTQYF. CDR3 DNA: TGCGCCAGCAGCTTGGCCGGGCAGGGATCAGATACGCAGTATTTT. V gene TRBV5-1 combines with J gene TRBJ2-3, with TRBD1 as a possible D gene (5 bases). CDR3 length: 15 residues. V was trimmed by 0 bases and J by 4 bases, leaving 12 bases between them. The germline V gene has CDR1 SGHRS and CDR2 YFSETQ. The full variable domain, completed using reference TRBV5-1 and TRBJ2-3, is KAGVTQTPRYLIKTRGQQVTLSCSPISGHRSVSWYQQTPGQGLQFLFEYFSETQRNKGNFPGRFSGRQFSNSRSEMNVSTLELGDSALYLCASSLAGQGSDTQYFGPGTRLTVL.